A selection of T cell receptor beta chains follows, all from one sample in a study of blood T cell repertoires in COVID-19. Repertoires were generated with immunoSEQ multiplex PCR, while TCRdb's copy carries only in-frame clones and drops some. The repertoire consists of around 150,000 clones, with about 86% occurring once and the leading ten covering roughly 3.3%. The sequenced sample was peripheral blood. These receptors came from a man in his 70s with acute or convalescent COVID-19. The CDR3 runs from the conserved cysteine through the conserved F or W. The D gene is left open where the match is weak. Size values are once, few and many counts, or a class for expanded clones, and some rows have none.

.	TRBJ2-7	.	TRBV6-6	TGTGCCAGTGGGACTTCTTACGAGCAATACTTC	CASGTSYEQYF
.	TRBJ1-2	.	TRBV7-2	TGTGCCAGCAGCTTAGTGGGGGGGAGGGAAGGCTATGGCTACACCTTC	CASSLVGGREGYGYTF
.	TRBJ1-6	.	TRBV11-3	TGTGCCAGCAGCTTAGAGGGGGGGCAGGCTAATAATTCACCCCTCCACTTT	CASSLEGGQANNSPLHF
TRBD2	TRBJ2-3	.	TRBV11-3	TGTGCCAGCAGCCCGGGACTAGCCACAGATACGCAGTATTTT	CASSPGLATDTQYF
TRBD2	TRBJ2-3	once	TRBV14	TGTGCCAGCAGCCCTGGACTAGCGGGGTACACAGATACGCAGTATTTT	CASSPGLAGYTDTQYF
.	TRBJ1-2	once	TRBV15	TGTGCCACCAGCAGAGATAGGAGTAACTATGGCTACACCTTC	CATSRDRSNYGYTF
TRBD2	TRBJ2-2	.	TRBV18	TGTGCCAGCTCACCACTAACTAGCGGGTCCACCGGGGAGCTGTTTTTT	CASSPLTSGSTGELFF
.	TRBJ2-5	.	TRBV7-2	TGTGCCAGCAGCTTCAGTGACAACCAAGAGACCCAGTACTTC	CASSFSDNQETQYF
.	TRBJ2-7	.	TRBV29-1	TGCAGCGTTGAAGAGGCTGGAGACGAGCAGTACTTC	CSVEEAGDEQYF
.	TRBJ2-5	.	TRBV4-2	TGTGCCAGCAGCCAAGAACCCAGGGAAGAGACCCAGTACTTC	CASSQEPREETQYF